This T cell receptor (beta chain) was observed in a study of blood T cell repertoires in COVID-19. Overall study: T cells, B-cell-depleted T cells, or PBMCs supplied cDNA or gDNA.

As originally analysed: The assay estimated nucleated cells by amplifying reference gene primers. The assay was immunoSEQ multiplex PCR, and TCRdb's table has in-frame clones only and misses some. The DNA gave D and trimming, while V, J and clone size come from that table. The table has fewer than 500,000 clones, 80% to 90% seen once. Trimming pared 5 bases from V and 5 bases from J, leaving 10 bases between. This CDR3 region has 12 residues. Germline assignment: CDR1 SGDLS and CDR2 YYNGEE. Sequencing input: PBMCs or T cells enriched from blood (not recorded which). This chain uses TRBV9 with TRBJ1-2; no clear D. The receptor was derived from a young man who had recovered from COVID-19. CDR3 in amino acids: CASRGDGYGYTF. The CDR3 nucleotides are TGTGCCAGCAGGGGAGATGGTTATGGCTACACCTTC. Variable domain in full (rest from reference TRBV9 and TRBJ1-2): DSGVTQTPKHLITATGQRVTLRCSPRSGDLSVYWYQQSLDQGLQFLIQYYNGEERAKGNILERFSAQQFPDLHSELNLSSLELGDSALYFCASRGDGYGYTFGSGTRLTVV.